This T cell receptor beta chain was sequenced for a study of chemoradiotherapy in HPV16-positive cancers. The CDR3 length is 15 residues. The germline CDR1 and CDR2 sequences are LNHNV and YYDKDF (reference sequence). The J segment lost 7 bases and the V segment lost 4 bases, leaving 9 bases of the junction unmatched. Findings and limits, study-wide: Better recurrence-free survival went with HPV-responsive T-cell expansion in HPV16-positive patients. The functional HPV-specific definition rests on just a couple of HPV16-positive patients.

On this clone: The antigen remains unidentified.

Method: immunoSEQ multiplex PCR; TCRdb's copy keeps in-frame clones and lacks some. The sample yields around 40,000 clones, roughly 77% seen once. The chain joins TRBV15 to TRBJ1-2; TRBD1 aligns across 10 bases. The receptor's source is a human donor with HPV-associated anogenital cancer. The specimen comprised blood, sampled from a patient who underwent chemoradiotherapy. The CDR3, as DNA: TGTGCCACCAGCATTCTCCGGGACAGGGGAAGTGGCTACACCTTC. The encoded protein is CATSILRDRGSGYTF. Full variable domain (remainder filled in from reference TRBV15 and TRBJ1-2): DAMVIQNPRYQVTQFGKPVTLSCSQTLNHNVMYWYQQKSSQAPKLLFHYYDKDFNNEADTPDNFQSRRPNTSFCFLDIRSPGLGDTAMYLCATSILRDRGSGYTFGSGTRLTVV.